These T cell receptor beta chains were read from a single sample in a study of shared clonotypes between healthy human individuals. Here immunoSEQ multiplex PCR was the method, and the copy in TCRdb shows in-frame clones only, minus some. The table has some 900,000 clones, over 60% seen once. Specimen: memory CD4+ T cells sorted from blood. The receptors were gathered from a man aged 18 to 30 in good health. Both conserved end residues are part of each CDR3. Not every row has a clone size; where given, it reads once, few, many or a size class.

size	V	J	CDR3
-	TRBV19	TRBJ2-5	CASSTGTSGRGTQYF
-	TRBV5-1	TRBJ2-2	CASSPRSGANTGELFF
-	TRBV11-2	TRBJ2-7	CASSLERVLTYEQYF
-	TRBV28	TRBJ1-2	CASSSAGTGGNYGYTF
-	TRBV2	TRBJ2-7	CASTSWASGASYEQYF
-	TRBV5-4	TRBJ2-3	CASSSLVGLTDTQYF
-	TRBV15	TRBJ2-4	CATSKIAQDAKNIQYF
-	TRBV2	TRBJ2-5	CASSPEATAQAKTQYF
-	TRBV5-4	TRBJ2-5	CASSYKGEGTQYF
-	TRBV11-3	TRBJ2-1	CASSLRQGARNEQFF
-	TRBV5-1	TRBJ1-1	CASSLGELTEAFF
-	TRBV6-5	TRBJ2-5	CASSSSGGETQYF
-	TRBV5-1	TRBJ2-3	CASSWEDSQPTDTQYF
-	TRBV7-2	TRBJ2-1	CASSLDGSGGYNEQFF
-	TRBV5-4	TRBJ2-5	CASSGGQGWETQYF
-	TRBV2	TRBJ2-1	CASIAGRANEQFF
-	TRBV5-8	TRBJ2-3	CASSLEGTRADTQYF
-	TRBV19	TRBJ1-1	CASSGWLAQGNTEAFF
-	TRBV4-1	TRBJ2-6	CASSQGPGYRANVLTF
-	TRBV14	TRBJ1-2	CASSQERNGYTF
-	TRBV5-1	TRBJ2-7	CASSQPGLEQYF
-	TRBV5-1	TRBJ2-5	CASSPPPGGAGETQYF
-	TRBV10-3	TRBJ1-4	CAISRQGGNEKLFF
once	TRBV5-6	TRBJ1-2	CASSGRDRGHGYTF
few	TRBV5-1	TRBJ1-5	CASSVGGNQPQHF
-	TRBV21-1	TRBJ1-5	CASSKAPDIRGQQSNQPQHF
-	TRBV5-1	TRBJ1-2	CASTPQGALGYTF
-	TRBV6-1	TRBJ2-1	CASRSGTSVNEQFF
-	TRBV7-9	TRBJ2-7	CASSFGRGPYEQYF
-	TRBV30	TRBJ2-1	CAWTAGSYNEQFF
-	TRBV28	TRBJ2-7	CASSLPPPGPYEQYF
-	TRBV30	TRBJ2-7	CAWSVRGGNEQYF
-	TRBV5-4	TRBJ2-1	CASSLRTSGSRDEQFF
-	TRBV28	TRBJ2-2	CASVGRLAVNTGELFF
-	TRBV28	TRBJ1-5	CASSPPGGGVTQHF